This passage covers 5 T cell receptor beta chains from one sample sequenced in a study of low-dose radiotherapy and immunotherapy resistance in tumors. With TRAV- and TRBV-specific primers, first-strand cDNA was made, covering the alpha and beta chains. A constant-region primer paired with the V-primer adapter amplified TCRs over about 20 PCR cycles. TCRdb reanalysed the reads using MiXCR and keeps one entry per CDR3 protein. The data hold about 16,000 distinct CDR3 sequences, with approximately 70% observed a single time. Receptors were obtained from a human donor with advanced metastatic prostate, ovarian, gallbladder or colorectal cancer (not recorded which). This table probably holds off-target reads from a library built for another chain.

The chain employs TRBV29-1 and TRBJ1-1; 7 positions match TRBD1. V lost 7 bases and J lost 5; bases outside the gene matches: 7. Germline V gives CDR1 SQVTM, CDR2 ANQGSEA. The CDR3 is made up of 12 amino acids. For the CDR3, the DNA is TGCAGCGACGGCACAGGGGCGACTGAAGCTTTCTTT. It yields the protein CSDGTGATEAFF. Using reference TRBV29-1 and TRBJ1-1 for the parts outside the CDR3, the full variable domain is SAVISQKPSRDICQRGTSLTIQCQVDSQVTMMFWYRQQPGQSLTLIATANQGSEATYESGFVIDKFPISRPNLTFSTLTVSNMSPEDSSIYLCSDGTGATEAFFGQGTRLTVV.

The rearrangement links TRBV20-1 to TRBJ2-3; TRBD2 matches 12 bases. V gave up 5 bases and J gave up 6 bases; unmatched junction bases: 6. CDR3 size: 14 residues. The germline V gene encodes CDR1 DFQATT and CDR2 SNEGSKA (reference sequence). In DNA, the CDR3 is TGCAGTGCTGCTAGCGGGGGGGCGTTCGATACGCAGTATTTT. Encoded protein: CSAASGGAFDTQYF.

This clonotype was detected a few times. The chain combines TRBV29-1 with TRBJ1-1; the match to TRBD1 covers 7 bases. V dropped 0 bases and J dropped 3; count of bases not matched to a gene: 4. CDR1 and CDR2 from the germline V gene are SQVTM and ANQGSEA. The CDR3 loop spans 14 amino acids. The CDR3 DNA reads TGCAGCGTTGAAGATGACAGGGCGTACACTGAAGCTTTCTTT. It yields the protein CSVEDDRAYTEAFF.

Only one count was recorded for this clonotype. V is TRBV6-1 and J is TRBJ2-1; no definite D call. The length of the CDR3 is 12 residues. Germline CDR1 and CDR2: MNHNS and SASEGT. V lost 5 bases and J lost 6, with 8 bases in between. The CDR3 sequence: CASSSPPNEQFF. DNA for the CDR3: TGTGCCAGCAGTTCCCCCCCCAATGAGCAGTTCTTC.

This chain links TRBV6-2 or TRBV6-3 with TRBJ2-2; possibly TRBD2 for D (5 bases). Germline values: CDR1 MNHEY, CDR2 SVGEGT. The CDR3 has 19 amino acids. V was clipped by 4 bases and J by 0 bases, with 21 bases between them. In DNA, the CDR3 is TGTGCCAGCAGTTTAGTGGGCTTTCGATCAGCGGCGAACACCGGGGAGCTGTTTTTT. It translates to CASSLVGFRSAANTGELFF.